The present TCR beta chain was sequenced within a study of T cells after yellow fever vaccination. The CDR3 length is 13 residues. Germline CDR1 is DFQATT and CDR2 is SNEGSKA (reference sequence). Deletions cut 6 bases from V and 0 bases from J, with 9 bases between. Using its own MiXCR run on the 5' RACE reads, TCRdb lists one record per CDR3 protein. The sample holds hundreds of thousands of distinct CDR3 sequences, 21% seen once. The source material was PBMCs, sampled approximately 22 days after the first yellow fever vaccination. The chain has TRBV20-1 and TRBJ1-5; D unclear. The sequence was collected from a man younger than 30 who received the YFV17D yellow fever vaccine. The CDR3 region is CSAQTDSNQPQHF. CDR3 in DNA: TGCAGTGCCCAGACTGATAGCAATCAGCCCCAGCATTTT.